This passage covers 29 T cell receptor beta chains from one sample sequenced in a study of T and B cells in COVID-19 patients (dated by TCRdb to about 2020). The sample was run on an Illumina MiSeq. Multiplex PCR with BIOMED2 TRB-A/B primer pools was used to amplify TRB rearrangements. TCRdb itself trimmed the public reads at Q25 with fastp, ran MiXCR and retained productive beta chains. A single entry per CDR3 protein holds the most common genes and DNA from its merged rows. The table for this sample lists several thousand distinct CDR3 sequences; roughly 28% of them were counted only once. Clones ranked in the top ten supply approximately 5% of the sample. TRB repertoires were amplified from approximately 250-500 ng of genomic DNA extracted from blood. Sequencing used blood. The receptors originated from a human donor who had recovered from COVID-19.

This clonotype was observed once. The chain employs TRBV7-9 and TRBJ1-4; D is undetermined. Trimming took off 6 bases at V and 1 base at J, with 18 bases between the two ends. The germline V gene encodes CDR1 SEHNR and CDR2 FQNEAQ (reference sequence). There are 17 residues in the CDR3. CDR3 sequence reads: CASSSPGVGGTNEKLFF. The CDR3 coding sequence is TGTGCCAGCAGTTCCCCCGGGGTAGGTGGAACTAATGAAAAACTGTTTTTT.

The chain uses TRBV12-3 or TRBV12-4 and TRBJ1-6, with a tentative D call TRBD1 (5 bases). CDR3 length: 15 amino acids. Between the trimmed V and J ends, which lost 3 bases and 5 bases, there was a span of 11 bases. CDR3 nucleotide sequence: TGTGCCAGCAGTTTGATGGGGCGACATAATTCACCCCTCCACTTT. Amino acids: CASSLMGRHNSPLHF.

By frequency in the sample, this clonotype is medium-sized. This chain links TRBV6-5 with TRBJ2-1; 14 bases are a match to TRBD2. The CDR3 runs 15 residues. V lost 5 bases and J lost 7; bases outside the gene matches: 4. Germline values: CDR1 MNHEY, CDR2 SVGAGI. The CDR3 loop reads CASSRLAGGQNEQFF. CDR3 sequence (DNA): TGTGCCAGCAGTCGACTAGCGGGGGGGCAAAATGAGCAGTTCTTC.

In this sample, this clonotype is large. This chain uses TRBV29-1 with TRBJ2-5; TRBD2 matches at 11 bases. Germline CDR1 and CDR2: SQVTM and ANQGSEA. The CDR3 is made up of 13 amino acids. CDR3 sequence: CSMGLAAQETQYF. The CDR3 region has the DNA TGCAGTATGGGACTAGCGGCGCAAGAGACCCAGTACTTC.

The chain links TRBV12-3 or TRBV12-4 to TRBJ2-1, with D perhaps TRBD1 or TRBD2 (5 bases each). The CDR3 loop spans 14 amino acids. Trimming removed 4 bases at V and 0 bases at J, with 7 bases between. Here the CDR3 reads CASSSGSSYNEQFF. The CDR3 DNA follows: TGTGCCAGCAGTTCAGGGAGCTCCTACAATGAGCAGTTCTTC.

This clonotype was seen a few times. Mismatch with germline at one junction end may stem from a read error. The chain's CDR3 is CASSSQFTHFPF. The CDR3 DNA follows: TGTGCCAGCAGTTCCCAATTTACTCATTTCCCTTTT. The rearrangement joins TRBV12-3 or TRBV12-4 to TRBJ1-6; no clear D gene. The CDR3 contains 12 residues.

This rearrangement joins TRBV7-6 to TRBJ1-5; 7 bases are a match to TRBD1. Germline CDR1 and CDR2: SGHVS and FNYEAQ. The CDR3 has 14 residues. The ends lost 5 bases at V and 3 bases at J; junction bases unmatched: 4. The CDR3 bases are TGTGCCAGCAGCCCCGGACAGGCCAATCAGCCCCAGCATTTT. It translates to CASSPGQANQPQHF.

In its sample, this clonotype was seen a few times. This chain uses TRBV5-1 with TRBJ2-1; D possibly corresponds to TRBD1 (5 bases). The CDR3 is made up of 15 amino acids. Germline CDR1 and CDR2: SGHRS and YFSETQ. The ends were cut back, 5 bases at V and 6 bases at J, with 18 bases in the middle. The CDR3 sequence is CASSRIQGKVNEQFF. The CDR3 nucleotides are TGCGCCAGCAGTAGAATCCAGGGTAAGGTCAATGAGCAGTTCTTC. The variable domain in full, completed from reference TRBV5-1 and TRBJ2-1, reads KAGVTQTPRYLIKTRGQQVTLSCSPISGHRSVSWYQQTPGQGLQFLFEYFSETQRNKGNFPGRFSGRQFSNSRSEMNVSTLELGDSALYLCASSRIQGKVNEQFFGPGTRLTVL.

This clonotype was observed a handful of times. The CDR3 protein is CASSPSTGYNEQFF. CDR3 coding DNA: TGCGCCAGCAGCCCTTCAACTGGATACAATGAGCAGTTCTTC. V usage is TRBV5-1 and J usage is TRBJ2-1; D gene unclear. Per the germline V gene, CDR1 is SGHRS and CDR2 is YFSETQ. This CDR3 region has 14 residues. V was shortened by 4 bases and J by 4 bases, with 12 bases between the two germline ends.

By frequency in the sample, this clonotype is medium-sized. This chain connects TRBV19 to TRBJ2-6; the D gene could be TRBD1 or TRBD2 (5 bases each). This CDR3 region has 15 residues. Germline V gives CDR1 LNHDA, CDR2 SQIVND (reference sequence). The V and J ends lost 1 base and 4 bases respectively, with 8 bases between them. The CDR3 DNA sequence: TGTGCCAGTAGTATAGTTGGGACGGGGGCCAACGTCCTGACTTTC. Translating gives CASSIVGTGANVLTF.

By proportion, this clonotype is medium-sized. This sequence joins TRBV30 and TRBJ2-7; the D is unclear. CDR3 length: 11 amino acids. Germline CDR1 GTSNPN, CDR2 SVGIG (reference sequence). Trimming removed 3 bases at V and 4 bases at J, with 7 bases between. CDR3 coding DNA: TGTGCCTGGAGGGAGCGATACGAGCAGTACTTC. Translating it yields CAWRERYEQYF.

This clonotype is medium-sized within its sample. V gene TRBV19 combines with J gene TRBJ2-5; D tentatively fits TRBD1 or TRBD2 (6 bases each). V was clipped by 5 bases and J by 4 bases, with 23 bases between them. The CDR3 contains 17 residues. Germline lookup yields CDR1 LNHDA and CDR2 SQIVND (reference sequence). In DNA form, the CDR3 reads TGTGCCAGTAGTGCGGGAACCAGGGGTACTCGTGGAGAGACCCAGTACTTC. Amino acids: CASSAGTRGTRGETQYF.

This clonotype has more than one count but fewer than ten. This rearrangement joins TRBV6-1 to TRBJ1-2; the D gene is possibly TRBD1 (6 bases). V shed 6 bases and J shed 4 bases, with 30 bases lying between them. The CDR3 runs 19 residues. CDR1 MNHNS and CDR2 SASEGT come from the germline V gene. The CDR3 spells CASSLPLTGTEGLFYGYTF. The CDR3 coding sequence is TGTGCCAGCAGCCTCCCGCTAACAGGGACCGAAGGGCTCTTCTATGGCTACACCTTC.

By share of the sample, this clonotype is medium-sized. This chain connects TRBV6-5 to TRBJ1-6; unclear D gene. This CDR3 has 13 residues. Trimming took off 2 bases at V and 11 bases at J, with 10 bases between the two ends. Germline values: CDR1 MNHEY, CDR2 SVGAGI. CDR3 residues: CASSYGSGAPLHF. CDR3 coding DNA: TGTGCCAGCAGTTACGGCTCCGGGGCACCCCTCCACTTT.

This clonotype is deemed medium-sized. The rearrangement uses TRBV27 and TRBJ2-1, with 10 nucleotides matching TRBD2. Unmatched junction bases numbered 5, after V lost 5 bases and J lost 1 base. Per germline, CDR1 MNHEY and CDR2 SMNVEV (reference sequence). This CDR3 has 16 residues. The CDR3 region has the DNA TGTGCCAGCAGTCTGCTAGCGGGGGAGTCCTACAATGAGCAGTTCTTC. Translated: CASSLLAGESYNEQFF.

J is TRBJ1-2 and V is TRBV29-1; 7 nucleotides agree with TRBD1. V dropped 0 bases and J dropped 8; count of bases not matched to a gene: 6. Germline V CDR1 and CDR2: SQVTM, ANQGSEA. The CDR3 extends over 13 amino acids. In nucleotides, the CDR3 is TGCAGCGTTGAAGATGGGACAGTGGGAGGCTACACCTTC. Protein: CSVEDGTVGGYTF.

This clonotype was detected a few times. V usage is TRBV6-5 and J usage is TRBJ1-6, with D unclear. V gave up 2 bases and J gave up 6 bases, with 11 bases separating them. The germline V gene has CDR1 MNHEY and CDR2 SVGAGI. This CDR3 has 15 residues. CDR3 in DNA: TGTGCCAGCAGTTACGTGGGCGACTCTAATTCACCCCTCCACTTT. The encoded protein is CASSYVGDSNSPLHF.

This clonotype is deemed medium-sized. This chain joins TRBV5-6 and TRBJ2-5, with 8 positions matching TRBD1. V gave up 3 bases and J gave up 5 bases; unmatched junction bases: 9. This CDR3 region has 15 residues. Germline V gene data show CDR1 as SGHDT and CDR2 as YYEEEE. The DNA of the CDR3 is TGTGCCAGCAGCTCAATGGACAGGGATGATGAGACCCAGTACTTC. It translates to CASSSMDRDDETQYF.

This clonotype has at least ten counts. This sequence joins TRBV6-6 and TRBJ1-5; a possible D gene is TRBD1 (5 bases). The CDR3 covers 18 residues. CDR1 and CDR2 from the germline V gene are MNHNY and SVGAGI (reference sequence). V dropped 8 bases and J dropped 0 bases, with 23 bases sitting between them. For the CDR3, the DNA is TGTGCCAGCTCCTCCTCAGGGTTAGGGGAGTATAGCAATCAGCCCCAGCATTTT. It specifies CASSSSGLGEYSNQPQHF.

The sample holds many counts of this clonotype. The chain recombines TRBV19 with TRBJ1-5, with D possibly being TRBD1 (5 bases). CDR1 and CDR2 from the germline V gene are LNHDA and SQIVND (reference sequence). This CDR3 contains 14 residues. Between the trimmed V and J ends, which lost 2 bases and 11 bases, there was a span of 16 bases. The CDR3 spells CASSIYDRGASQHF. CDR3 nucleotides: TGTGCCAGTAGTATATACGACAGAGGGGCGTCCCAGCATTTT.

This clonotype is medium-sized (0.01 to 0.1%) within its sample. The gene calls are TRBV15 and TRBJ2-3; D may be TRBD1 or TRBD2 (5 bases each). V lost 6 bases and J lost 1, with 11 bases in between. Germline loops: CDR1 LNHNV, CDR2 YYDKDF (reference sequence). The CDR3 covers 14 residues. CDR3: CATRTGDRTDTQYF. The CDR3 DNA reads as TGTGCCACCAGAACCGGGGACCGCACAGATACGCAGTATTTT.

This clonotype is labeled medium-sized. This chain uses TRBV14 with TRBJ2-1; perhaps TRBD2 as D (5 bases). Germline V gene data show CDR1 as SGHDN and CDR2 as FVKESK. CDR3 size: 15 residues. V dropped 4 bases and J dropped 6 bases, with 16 bases sitting between them. The CDR3 nucleotides read TGTGCCAGCAGCCCCGGGCGGTCCGGGATCAATGAGCAGTTCTTC. Amino acids: CASSPGRSGINEQFF.

The V and J genes are TRBV5-6 and TRBJ2-7; D perhaps matches TRBD2 (6 bases). Germline CDR1 and CDR2: SGHDT and YYEEEE. The V end was cut by 5 bases, the J end by 3 bases, with 15 bases between. The CDR3 is 14 amino acids. The CDR3: CASRTSGEVYEQYF. For the CDR3, the DNA is TGTGCCAGCAGGACATCTGGGGAGGTCTACGAGCAGTACTTC. The full variable domain, rest sourced from reference TRBV5-6 and TRBJ2-7, is DAGVTQSPTHLIKTRGQQVTLRCSPKSGHDTVSWYQQALGQGPQFIFQYYEEEERQRGNFPDRFSGHQFPNYSSELNVNALLLGDSALYLCASRTSGEVYEQYFGPGTRLTVT.

Worth noting for this clonotype: Possible read error: a much larger clone is one base away. The chain has TRBV6-2 or TRBV6-3 and TRBJ2-7; D is possibly TRBD1 (6 bases). The CDR3 has 14 residues. Germline V lookup: CDR1 MNHEY, CDR2 SVGEGT. V was pared by 5 bases and J by 3 bases, with 14 bases between. The CDR3 bases are TGTGCCAGCAGTAACCGACAGGAAGGCTACGAGCAGTACTTC. Translated, it gives CASSNRQEGYEQYF.

The chain combines TRBV5-1 with TRBJ2-3, with D perhaps TRBD1 or TRBD2 (5 bases each). Germline loops: CDR1 SGHRS, CDR2 YFSETQ. The ends were cut back, 4 bases at V and 0 bases at J, with 12 bases in the middle. This CDR3 has 15 amino acids. Written as DNA, the CDR3 is TGCGCCAGCAGCCAGGGACGGCCTAGCACAGATACGCAGTATTTT. Amino acids: CASSQGRPSTDTQYF.

This chain uses TRBV13 with TRBJ1-1; D may be TRBD1 (6 bases). The germline gives CDR1 PRHDT, CDR2 FYEKMQ (reference sequence). Trimming cost V 6 bases and J 3 bases, with 20 bases left between them. There are 16 residues in the CDR3. The CDR3 region is CASRYSWGAQDTEAFF. The CDR3 coding sequence is TGTGCCAGCAGATATTCTTGGGGGGCGCAGGACACTGAAGCTTTCTTT.

This clonotype counts as medium-sized. This chain connects TRBV29-1 to TRBJ1-5; TRBD1 matches 9 bases. The CDR3 spans 14 residues. V dropped 6 bases and J dropped 3; count of bases not matched to a gene: 6. Germline loops: CDR1 SQVTM, CDR2 ANQGSEA. The CDR3 protein is CSVAQGAPNQPQHF. DNA of the CDR3: TGCAGCGTGGCACAGGGGGCCCCCAATCAGCCCCAGCATTTT.

This clonotype is labeled medium-sized. The CDR3 DNA follows: TGCAGCGTTGGTCGGGGTCTAAAAGCTTTCTTT. Translating it yields CSVGRGLKAFF. The chain recombines TRBV29-1 with TRBJ1-1; no clear D. The CDR3 has 11 residues. CDR1 is SQVTM and CDR2 is ANQGSEA in the germline V gene. V dropped 4 bases and J dropped 9 bases, with 12 bases sitting between them.

The J gene is TRBJ1-4, the V gene TRBV4-2; no clear D gene. The CDR3 covers 13 residues. Germline CDR1 and CDR2: LGHNA and YNFKEQ. V lost 2 bases, J lost 7 bases, and 8 bases lay in between. CDR3 in DNA: TGTGCCAGCAGCCAACTGGGCAGTGAAAAACTGTTTTTT. Translated, it gives CASSQLGSEKLFF.